This T cell receptor (beta chain) was recovered during a study of T cell responses to AZD1222 COVID-19 vaccine. Turning to the study itself: The study pooled second doses at about 4 or about 12 weeks. Regarding the study as a whole: Vaccination with two AZD1222 doses was followed by a rise in Spike-specific TCR breadth and depth. Females made up more of the donors, who were largely white British, and clonal diversity may have come out too low.

Only in-frame clones appear in the TCRdb table, and some are missing; sequencing was by immunoSEQ multiplex PCR. Here the sample spans about 130,000 clones, roughly 93% being singletons. Germline V CDR1 and CDR2: MRHNA, SNTAGT. The CDR3 length is 15 residues. J was trimmed by 0 bases and V by 2 bases; bases with no gene match: 1. Worth noting for this clone: Its matching antigen is unknown.

This receptor was obtained from an adult in good health. The sample was peripheral blood, taken on day 0 of AZD1222 vaccination. The rearrangement uses TRBV6-4 and TRBJ2-3; 8 positions match TRBD2. The CDR3: CASSDGLASTDTQYF. The DNA of the CDR3 is TGTGCCAGCAGTGACGGACTAGCTAGCACAGATACGCAGTATTTT.